This is a list of T cell receptor beta chains from one sample in a study of T cell repertoires in cytomegalovirus infection. These receptors' targets are unknown. From the reads, TCRdb called clonotypes with MiXCR, one entry per CDR3 protein. The repertoire holds 650,000 to 900,000 distinct CDR3 sequences, with about 31% as singletons. The sample here was cultured CD8+ T cells from PBMCs, taken from culture after CMV antigen stimulation. The origin of the receptors is a human donor in good health (CMV status not recorded). Some clones in this sample may be carry-over from other donors' samples. The CDR3 runs from the conserved cysteine through the conserved F or W. D genes are given only for firm matches. The size field is filled for only some rows; it gives once, few, many or a size class.

clone_size,v_call,j_call,d_call,cdr3_nt,cdr3_aa
few,TRBV12-3/TRBV12-4,TRBJ2-2,.,TGTGCCAGCAGTGACCCGACTGCTACCGGGGAGCTGTTTTTT,CASSDPTATGELFF
few,TRBV10-3,TRBJ2-3,.,TGTGCCATCAGTGAGTCGGGGGAGTACACAGATACGCAGTATTTT,CAISESGEYTDTQYF
many,TRBV18,TRBJ1-1,.,TGTGCCAGCTCACCGACAGAGACCAACACTGAAGCTTTCTTT,CASSPTETNTEAFF
few,TRBV7-9,TRBJ1-4,.,TGTGCCAGCAGCGACCGGGACCAAGGTGGTGAAAAACTGTTTTTT,CASSDRDQGGEKLFF
.,TRBV7-8,TRBJ1-6,TRBD1,TGTGCCAGCAGCTCAGAGGGACAGGGACGCCTTACGGAGAATTCACCCCTCCACTTT,CASSSEGQGRLTENSPLHF
.,TRBV4-1,TRBJ1-1,.,TGCGCCAGCAGCCAGGACGGGGCGAACACTGAAGCTTTCTTT,CASSQDGANTEAFF
many,TRBV7-2,TRBJ2-3,.,TGTGCCAGCAGCTTACACCCTTCAGCGAGGGACACAGATACGCAGTATTTT,CASSLHPSARDTDTQYF
many,TRBV5-1,TRBJ1-2,.,TGCGCCAGCAGCAACCCGGACGGAAACTATGGCTACACCTTC,CASSNPDGNYGYTF
.,TRBV28,TRBJ2-5,.,TGTGCCAGCAGTCTGCAGGGAGAGGGAGACCAAGAGACCCAGTACTTC,CASSLQGEGDQETQYF
many,TRBV10-3,TRBJ2-7,TRBD2,TGTGCCATCAGGCGGCCTAGCGGTTACGAGCAGTACTTC,CAIRRPSGYEQYF
few,TRBV20-1,TRBJ2-1,TRBD1,TGCAGTGCTAGAGATCTGCCAGGGGGTTGGAATGAGCAGTTCTTC,CSARDLPGGWNEQFF
.,TRBV7-2,TRBJ2-5,.,TGTGCCAGCAGCCAATTCGGGACGAAAGAGACCCAGTACTTC,CASSQFGTKETQYF
few,TRBV19,TRBJ2-2,.,TGTGCCAGTAGTATATTAGGAGGGAACACCGGGGAGCTGTTTTTT,CASSILGGNTGELFF
.,TRBV6-6,TRBJ1-5,.,TGTGCCAGCAGTCGAGTGGGCAATCAGCCCCAGCATTTT,CASSRVGNQPQHF